Each of the 21 T cell receptor beta chains below was sequenced from the same sample in a study of T-cell reconstitution after alpha-beta-depleted transplantation in children. During its preparation, the TCRbeta library received unique molecular identifiers. TCRdb used MiXCR to reprocess the PCR reads, holding one entry per CDR3 protein. The data contain around 410,000 distinct CDR3 sequences, about a tenth of them singletons. Sequenced here: PBMCs from the stem cell graft donor, sampled from the stem cell graft. The receptors originated from a human donor who donated a stem cell graft to a child with acute myeloid leukemia.

This clonotype was seen a few times. The rearrangement links TRBV12-3 or TRBV12-4 to TRBJ2-7; maybe TRBD1 (6 bases). The V end lost 3 bases, the J end lost 6 bases, and 12 bases lay between the germline ends. This CDR3 contains 13 residues. CDR3 coding DNA: TGTGCCAGCAGTTTCCTTGACAGGACCGAGCAGTACTTC. Encoded protein: CASSFLDRTEQYF.

This clonotype was seen at least ten times. CDR3 region: CSARRPPRGEDTEAFF. CDR3 DNA sequence: TGCAGTGCCAGAAGACCACCCAGGGGTGAGGACACTGAAGCTTTCTTT. The chain has TRBV20-1 and TRBJ1-1; tentative D call: TRBD1 (6 bases). Trimming removed 6 bases at V and 3 bases at J, with 23 bases between. The CDR3 is 16 amino acids. Germline values: CDR1 DFQATT, CDR2 SNEGSKA (reference sequence).

The J gene is TRBJ2-4, the V gene TRBV25-1; D may be TRBD2 (6 bases). The germline V and J ends were trimmed by 2 bases and 3 bases, with 14 bases remaining between them. The CDR3 is made up of 16 amino acids. Germline CDR1 is MGHDK and CDR2 is SYGVNS. CDR3 protein: CASSERGGADKNIQYF. The CDR3 nucleotides read TGTGCCAGCAGTGAAAGAGGAGGGGCCGACAAAAACATTCAGTACTTC.

The chain recombines TRBV27 with TRBJ2-5; maybe TRBD1 (6 bases). V lost 3 bases and J 6 bases, leaving 14 bases between the germline ends. CDR1 is MNHEY, CDR2 SMNVEV, per germline (reference sequence). CDR3 length equals 14 residues. The CDR3 nucleotides read TGTGCCAGCAGTTTTATCGGCAGGGGTCAGACCCAGTACTTC. Translating it yields CASSFIGRGQTQYF.

The sample holds a few counts of this clonotype. The gene calls are TRBV27 and TRBJ2-7, with TRBD1 matching over 7 bases. J lost 1 base, V lost 6 bases, and 12 bases had no gene match. The CDR3 runs to 16 residues. CDR1 is MNHEY, CDR2 SMNVEV, per germline (reference sequence). As DNA, the CDR3 is TGTGCCAGCAGCTCCACCGGGACAGCGGATTCCTACGAGCAGTACTTC. Its translation: CASSSTGTADSYEQYF.

The chain uses TRBV7-9 and TRBJ2-5, with 9 bases fitting TRBD1. Germline V lookup: CDR1 SEHNR, CDR2 FQNEAQ (reference sequence). The length of the CDR3 is 14 residues. Germline trimming cut 5 bases from V and 3 bases from J; bases unmatched to any gene: 4. The CDR3 DNA sequence: TGTGCCAGCAGCCCCACAGGGGGCAAAGAGACCCAGTACTTC. It codes for CASSPTGGKETQYF.

The chain has TRBV7-3 and TRBJ2-2; no firm D call. Trimming left V 7 bases short and J 6 bases short, with 15 bases between. Germline V gives CDR1 SGHTA, CDR2 FQGTGA. CDR3 size: 14 residues. The CDR3: CASTVTRDSGELFF. The CDR3 coding sequence is TGTGCCAGCACCGTCACAAGGGATTCCGGGGAGCTGTTTTTT.

This clonotype was detected a few times. CDR3 residues: CASTPIGGGYTGELFF. The CDR3 DNA reads as TGTGCCAGCACCCCCATAGGGGGGGGGTACACCGGGGAGCTGTTTTTT. The rearrangement uses TRBV7-6 and TRBJ2-2; a possible D gene is TRBD2 (7 bases). This CDR3 comprises 16 residues. The ends were cut back, 7 bases at V and 3 bases at J, with 18 bases in the middle. Looked up from germline, CDR1 is SGHVS and CDR2 is FNYEAQ.

The genes are TRBV6-1 and TRBJ2-7; 9 nucleotides align to TRBD1. V lost 6 bases and J lost 1; bases outside the gene matches: 4. The CDR3 extends over 14 amino acids. Germline V gene data show CDR1 as MNHNS and CDR2 as SASEGT. In DNA, the CDR3 is TGTGCCAGCAGGGGGACAGGGCGGTCCTACGAGCAGTACTTC. It is translated as CASRGTGRSYEQYF.

This chain links TRBV6-5 with TRBJ1-3; D is ambiguous. The V gene lost 4 bases and the J gene lost 1 base, with 11 bases spanning the gap. The germline V gene has CDR1 MNHEY and CDR2 SVGAGI. The CDR3 covers 15 residues. The CDR3 DNA reads as TGTGCCAGCAGTTCATTTTCGAGGTCTGGAAACACCATATATTTT. Its protein product is CASSSFSRSGNTIYF.

The chain carries TRBV7-2 and TRBJ1-3; D possibly corresponds to TRBD1 (6 bases). The V gene lost 5 bases and the J gene lost 2 bases, with 13 bases spanning the gap. The CDR3 is 15 residues long. Germline V gene lookup returns CDR1 SGHTA and CDR2 FQGNSA. The chain's CDR3 is CASSTQGGPGNTIYF. The DNA for the CDR3 is TGTGCCAGCAGCACACAGGGTGGCCCTGGAAACACCATATATTTT.

This rearrangement joins TRBV7-8 to TRBJ2-2, with D possibly being TRBD2 (5 bases). This CDR3 contains 18 residues. The V end was cut by 6 bases, the J end by 1 base, with 21 bases between. Germline CDR1 is SGHVS and CDR2 is FQNEAQ. The CDR3 bases are TGTGCCAGCAGACCATCCGTCCTAGGGAGCGGGAACACCGGGGAGCTGTTTTTT. Protein sequence: CASRPSVLGSGNTGELFF.

The rearrangement joins TRBV11-2 to TRBJ2-3; 7 bases are a match to TRBD1. CDR3 length equals 13 residues. Germline V lookup: CDR1 SGHAT, CDR2 FQNNGV. V lost 2 bases and J lost 7; bases outside the gene matches: 3. CDR3 residues: CASSLSTGYTQYF. CDR3 nucleotide sequence: TGTGCCAGCAGCTTATCGACAGGGTATACGCAGTATTTT.

This clonotype came up a few times. V and J are TRBV19 and TRBJ1-5; 9 nucleotides line up with TRBD1. The CDR3 runs to 15 residues. The junction had 6 bases not matched to a gene; V was cut back by 4 bases and J by 5 bases. CDR1 LNHDA and CDR2 SQIVND come from the germline V gene (reference sequence). CDR3 nucleotide sequence: TGTGCCAGTAGTAAACCCGGGACAGGGTATCAGCCCCAGCATTTT. Translated: CASSKPGTGYQPQHF.

This clonotype was seen a handful of times. V and J are TRBV12-3 or TRBV12-4 and TRBJ2-1, with 11 nucleotides matching TRBD1. The CDR3 length is 15 residues. Trimming took 5 bases from V and 7 from J; bases not matched to a gene: 7. Here the CDR3 DNA reads TGTGCCAGCAGTCGAGGACAGGGGGCGTTAAATGAGCAGTTCTTC. Encoded protein: CASSRGQGALNEQFF.

This clonotype came up many times. The rearrangement uses TRBV20-1 and TRBJ2-7; D is possibly TRBD2 (6 bases). Deletions cut 4 bases from V and 2 bases from J, with 9 bases between. CDR3 size: 12 residues. Germline assignment: CDR1 DFQATT and CDR2 SNEGSKA (reference sequence). The CDR3 nucleotides are TGCAGTGCTACGCGGGGACCCTACGAGCAGTACTTC. This sequence encodes CSATRGPYEQYF.

This clonotype was counted many times. The chain links TRBV29-1 to TRBJ1-1; TRBD1 matches at 9 bases. In germline, CDR1 is SQVTM, CDR2 ANQGSEA. V lost 7 bases and J lost 1; bases outside the gene matches: 1. The length of the CDR3 is 12 residues. The CDR3 spells CSADRGNTEAFF. In DNA form, the CDR3 reads TGCAGCGCGGACAGGGGGAACACTGAAGCTTTCTTT. The whole variable domain, remainder taken from reference TRBV29-1 and TRBJ1-1, is SAVISQKPSRDICQRGTSLTIQCQVDSQVTMMFWYRQQPGQSLTLIATANQGSEATYESGFVIDKFPISRPNLTFSTLTVSNMSPEDSSIYLCSADRGNTEAFFGQGTRLTVV.

This clonotype was counted between two and nine times. J is TRBJ2-2 and V is TRBV21-1; the DNA was not compared with TRBD1, the D call given in the table. TRBV21-1 is deemed a pseudogene. The CDR3 covers 18 residues. The CDR3 is CASSSVGYRQGNTGELFF. The CDR3 region has the DNA TGTGCCAGCAGCAGCGTGGGTTATCGACAGGGCAACACCGGGGAGCTGTTTTTT.

A few counts support this clonotype. The rearrangement uses TRBV19 and TRBJ2-3; D tentatively reads TRBD1 or TRBD2 (7 bases each). The V gene's germline CDR1 is LNHDA and CDR2 SQIVND (reference sequence). V shed 1 base and J shed 5 bases, with 19 bases lying between them. This CDR3 is 17 amino acids long. The CDR3 region has the DNA TGTGCCAGTAGTATAGCCCCCGGGGAGGGGGCGGAAGATACGCAGTATTTT. Translation: CASSIAPGEGAEDTQYF.

This clonotype has ten or more counts. The rearrangement uses TRBV7-2 and TRBJ2-5; no clear D. Germline assignment: CDR1 SGHTA and CDR2 FQGNSA. V gave up 6 bases and J gave up 0 bases, with 11 bases separating them. This CDR3 has 14 amino acids. The CDR3 DNA reads as TGTGCCAGCAGTTTGGCCGGTTACCAAGAGACCCAGTACTTC. Its protein is CASSLAGYQETQYF.

CDR3 sequence reads: CASSQPGHSYEQYV. CDR3 bases: TGTGCCAGCAGTCAACCGGGCCACTCCTACGAGCAGTACGTC. The chain combines TRBV28 with TRBJ2-7; D is uncertain. Germline V gene lookup returns CDR1 MDHEN and CDR2 SYDVKM. The V gene lost 5 bases and the J gene lost 0 bases, with 11 bases spanning the gap. The CDR3 is 14 amino acids.